A selection of T cell receptor beta chains follows, all from one sample in a study of cytomegalovirus exposure and HLA in healthy donors. Using immunoSEQ multiplex PCR, the repertoire was profiled, and TCRdb retains in-frame clones only, with some absent. The table shows over 90,000 clones, with roughly 83% occurring only once. Sequences were obtained from PBMCs. The receptor source for this set is a man aged 40-55 years in good health and CMV-seronegative. CDR3s include the opening cysteine and the closing phenylalanine or tryptophan. D genes are given only for firm matches. Where a row states a size, it is once, few, many or the class of an expanded clone; other rows omit it.

abundance: -; d_gene: TRBD2; v_gene: TRBV7-2; j_gene: TRBJ2-3; CDR3aa: CASSSRTSGGPWAQYF; CDR3nt: TGTGCCAGCAGCTCCAGGACTAGCGGGGGCCCATGGGCGCAGTATTTT
abundance: -; d_gene: TRBD1; v_gene: TRBV30; j_gene: TRBJ2-7; CDR3aa: CAWTGGGDEQYF; CDR3nt: TGTGCCTGGACAGGGGGCGGGGACGAGCAGTACTTC
abundance: -; d_gene: -; v_gene: TRBV29-1; j_gene: TRBJ1-4; CDR3aa: CSVVSRGDEKLFF; CDR3nt: TGCAGCGTTGTGTCCAGGGGAGATGAAAAACTGTTTTTT
abundance: -; d_gene: TRBD1; v_gene: TRBV7-9; j_gene: TRBJ2-4; CDR3aa: CASSDTDRAIVKNIQYF; CDR3nt: TGTGCCAGCAGCGACACGGACAGGGCCATAGTCAAAAACATTCAGTACTTC
abundance: -; d_gene: TRBD1; v_gene: TRBV15; j_gene: TRBJ2-7; CDR3aa: CATSRGTGLEQYF; CDR3nt: TGTGCCACCAGCAGAGGGACAGGTCTTGAGCAGTACTTC
abundance: -; d_gene: -; v_gene: TRBV6-5; j_gene: TRBJ1-1; CDR3aa: CASSYNRRNTEAFF; CDR3nt: TGTGCCAGCAGTTACAACAGAAGGAACACTGAAGCTTTCTTT
abundance: -; d_gene: TRBD2; v_gene: TRBV5-6; j_gene: TRBJ2-3; CDR3aa: CASSLALAGGPGTDTQYF; CDR3nt: TGTGCCAGCAGCTTGGCCCTAGCGGGGGGGCCGGGCACAGATACGCAGTATTTT
abundance: -; d_gene: TRBD2; v_gene: TRBV28; j_gene: TRBJ2-7; CDR3aa: CASSSPGLAYEQYF; CDR3nt: TGTGCCAGCAGTTCACCGGGACTAGCCTACGAGCAGTACTTC
abundance: -; d_gene: -; v_gene: TRBV6-1; j_gene: TRBJ1-1; CDR3aa: CASEGDTEAFF; CDR3nt: TGTGCCAGCGAGGGGGACACTGAAGCTTTCTTT
abundance: -; d_gene: -; v_gene: TRBV19; j_gene: TRBJ1-1; CDR3aa: CASTTQRVLVEAFF; CDR3nt: TGTGCCAGTACTACCCAACGGGTCCTCGTTGAAGCTTTCTTT
abundance: -; d_gene: -; v_gene: TRBV5-1; j_gene: TRBJ1-5; CDR3aa: CASSLGGGQPQHF; CDR3nt: TGCGCCAGCAGCTTGGGAGGGGGTCAGCCCCAGCATTTT
abundance: -; d_gene: TRBD1; v_gene: TRBV7-2; j_gene: TRBJ1-1; CDR3aa: CASSWGQGKAFF; CDR3nt: TGTGCCAGCAGCTGGGGACAGGGAAAAGCTTTCTTT
abundance: -; d_gene: TRBD1; v_gene: TRBV10-3; j_gene: TRBJ2-1; CDR3aa: CAISDPGTATYNEQFF; CDR3nt: TGTGCCATCAGTGACCCAGGGACAGCCACCTACAATGAGCAGTTCTTC
abundance: few; d_gene: TRBD1; v_gene: TRBV7-6; j_gene: TRBJ1-1; CDR3aa: CASSLWDREAFF; CDR3nt: TGTGCCAGCAGCTTATGGGACAGAGAAGCTTTCTTT
abundance: -; d_gene: -; v_gene: TRBV11-1; j_gene: TRBJ2-3; CDR3aa: CASSAQFGGGQYF; CDR3nt: TGTGCCAGCAGCGCCCAATTCGGAGGTGGGCAGTATTTT
abundance: -; d_gene: TRBD1; v_gene: TRBV5-1; j_gene: TRBJ2-7; CDR3aa: CASSWDRREREQYF; CDR3nt: TGCGCCAGCAGCTGGGACAGGAGGGAAAGGGAGCAGTACTTC
abundance: -; d_gene: TRBD2; v_gene: TRBV19; j_gene: TRBJ2-7; CDR3aa: CASSVIPGLGTSYEQYF; CDR3nt: TGTGCCAGTAGTGTTATCCCGGGACTAGGAACCTCCTACGAGCAGTACTTC
abundance: -; d_gene: TRBD1; v_gene: TRBV6-5; j_gene: TRBJ2-7; CDR3aa: CASSYSRQGYEQYF; CDR3nt: TGTGCCAGCAGTTACTCAAGACAGGGGTACGAGCAGTACTTC
abundance: -; d_gene: TRBD1; v_gene: TRBV6-5; j_gene: TRBJ1-6; CDR3aa: CASIEFQGVGSPLHF; CDR3nt: TGTGCCAGCATCGAATTCCAGGGGGTTGGTTCACCCCTCCACTTT
abundance: once; d_gene: -; v_gene: TRBV27; j_gene: TRBJ1-5; CDR3aa: CASSSAWQGRNQPQHF; CDR3nt: TGTGCCAGCAGCTCAGCCTGGCAGGGAAGGAATCAGCCCCAGCATTTT
abundance: -; d_gene: TRBD1; v_gene: TRBV13; j_gene: TRBJ2-5; CDR3aa: CASSSPDRGQETQYF; CDR3nt: TGTGCCAGCAGCTCACCAGACAGGGGCCAAGAGACCCAGTACTTC
abundance: -; d_gene: -; v_gene: TRBV7-3; j_gene: TRBJ2-3; CDR3aa: CASSREARGLDTQYF; CDR3nt: TGTGCCAGCAGCAGGGAGGCGCGGGGCCTAGATACGCAGTATTTT
abundance: -; d_gene: -; v_gene: TRBV20-1; j_gene: TRBJ1-1; CDR3aa: CSAAGGTEAFF; CDR3nt: TGCAGTGCAGCGGGAGGGACTGAAGCTTTCTTT
abundance: -; d_gene: TRBD1; v_gene: TRBV7-9; j_gene: TRBJ2-5; CDR3aa: CSSSLRQGGETQYF; CDR3nt: TGTTCCAGCAGCCTTCGACAGGGCGGAGAGACCCAGTACTTC
abundance: -; d_gene: TRBD1; v_gene: TRBV9; j_gene: TRBJ1-2; CDR3aa: CASSEHPGTGNGYTF; CDR3nt: TGTGCCAGCAGCGAGCACCCCGGGACAGGGAATGGCTACACCTTC
abundance: once; d_gene: -; v_gene: TRBV7-9; j_gene: TRBJ1-1; CDR3aa: CASSLGMNTEAFF; CDR3nt: TGTGCCAGCAGCTTAGGTATGAACACTGAAGCTTTCTTT
abundance: -; d_gene: -; v_gene: TRBV18; j_gene: TRBJ1-5; CDR3aa: CASSPGSGMNQPQHF; CDR3nt: TGTGCCAGCTCACCCGGGTCAGGGATGAACCAGCCCCAGCATTTT
abundance: few; d_gene: -; v_gene: TRBV14; j_gene: TRBJ1-1; CDR3aa: CASSQDRGFSAEAFF; CDR3nt: TGTGCCAGCAGCCAAGATAGAGGGTTTAGCGCTGAAGCTTTCTTT
abundance: -; d_gene: TRBD2; v_gene: TRBV29-1; j_gene: TRBJ2-3; CDR3aa: CSVSAGGQADTQYF; CDR3nt: TGCAGCGTTTCGGCGGGGGGGCAGGCAGATACGCAGTATTTT
abundance: -; d_gene: -; v_gene: TRBV6-4; j_gene: TRBJ1-2; CDR3aa: CASSAQQGDGYTF; CDR3nt: TGTGCCAGCAGTGCCCAACAGGGAGACGGCTACACCTTC
abundance: -; d_gene: TRBD2; v_gene: TRBV29-1; j_gene: TRBJ2-3; CDR3aa: CSGGASGGTDTQYF; CDR3nt: TGCAGCGGCGGGGCTAGCGGGGGGACAGATACGCAGTATTTT
abundance: -; d_gene: TRBD1; v_gene: TRBV5-1; j_gene: TRBJ2-2; CDR3aa: CASSPGTGWPGELFF; CDR3nt: TGCGCCAGCAGCCCAGGGACAGGGTGGCCCGGGGAGCTGTTTTTT
abundance: few; d_gene: -; v_gene: TRBV19; j_gene: TRBJ1-4; CDR3aa: CASSILRANNEKLFF; CDR3nt: TGTGCCAGTAGTATATTGAGGGCTAATAATGAAAAACTGTTTTTT
abundance: few; d_gene: TRBD2; v_gene: TRBV15; j_gene: TRBJ2-7; CDR3aa: CATSREAGGPYEQYF; CDR3nt: TGTGCCACCAGCAGAGAGGCGGGGGGGCCTTACGAGCAGTACTTC
abundance: few; d_gene: -; v_gene: TRBV7-3; j_gene: TRBJ2-5; CDR3aa: CASSLMGRSAQYF; CDR3nt: TGTGCCAGCAGCTTAATGGGCAGGTCGGCCCAGTACTTC
abundance: once; d_gene: -; v_gene: TRBV27; j_gene: TRBJ1-1; CDR3aa: CASSLLAGGNTEAFF; CDR3nt: TGTGCCAGCAGTTTACTCGCGGGCGGGAACACTGAAGCTTTCTTT
abundance: -; d_gene: TRBD1; v_gene: TRBV7-3; j_gene: TRBJ2-2; CDR3aa: CASSLRQGPNTGELFF; CDR3nt: TGTGCCAGCAGCCTACGACAGGGGCCAAACACCGGGGAGCTGTTTTTT
abundance: -; d_gene: -; v_gene: TRBV30; j_gene: TRBJ1-1; CDR3aa: CAWSVRMENTEAFF; CDR3nt: TGTGCCTGGAGTGTACGAATGGAGAATACTGAAGCTTTCTTT
abundance: -; d_gene: TRBD2; v_gene: TRBV5-4; j_gene: TRBJ2-5; CDR3aa: CASSSRLGGTSGAGETQYF; CDR3nt: TGTGCCAGCAGCTCCAGGCTCGGGGGGACTAGCGGGGCCGGCGAGACCCAGTACTTC